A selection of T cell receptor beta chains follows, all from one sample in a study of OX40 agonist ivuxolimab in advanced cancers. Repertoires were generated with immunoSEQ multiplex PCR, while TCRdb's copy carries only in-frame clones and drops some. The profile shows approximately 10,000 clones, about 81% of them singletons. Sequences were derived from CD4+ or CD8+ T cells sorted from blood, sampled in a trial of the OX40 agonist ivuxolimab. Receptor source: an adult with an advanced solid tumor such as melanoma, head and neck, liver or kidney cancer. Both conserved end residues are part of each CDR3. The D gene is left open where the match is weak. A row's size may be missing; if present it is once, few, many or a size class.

cdr3_aa: CASSLSVREKYEQYF
cdr3_nt: TGTGCCAGCAGTTTATCTGTGCGGGAGAAATACGAGCAGTACTTC
clone_size: .
j_call: TRBJ2-7
d_call: TRBD2
v_call: TRBV27

cdr3_aa: CASSHADTQYF
cdr3_nt: TGTGCCAGTAGCCACGCAGATACGCAGTATTTT
clone_size: few
j_call: TRBJ2-3
d_call: .
v_call: TRBV6-6

cdr3_aa: CASSVDEFLETDTQYF
cdr3_nt: TGTGCCAGCAGCGTAGACGAGTTTCTGGAGACAGATACGCAGTATTTT
clone_size: once
j_call: TRBJ2-3
d_call: .
v_call: TRBV9

cdr3_aa: CSVGSSYEQYF
cdr3_nt: TGCAGCGTTGGAAGCTCCTACGAGCAGTACTTC
clone_size: .
j_call: TRBJ2-7
d_call: .
v_call: TRBV29-1

cdr3_aa: CASSVGQANEKLFF
cdr3_nt: TGTGCCAGCAGCGTAGGACAGGCTAATGAAAAACTGTTTTTT
clone_size: .
j_call: TRBJ1-4
d_call: .
v_call: TRBV9

cdr3_aa: CASSSVGKAFF
cdr3_nt: TGTGCCAGCAGCTCCGTCGGGAAAGCTTTCTTT
clone_size: .
j_call: TRBJ1-1
d_call: .
v_call: TRBV7-9

cdr3_aa: CASSQELPSRNDEQFF
cdr3_nt: TGCGCCAGCAGCCAAGAACTGCCCAGTAGAAACGATGAGCAGTTCTTC
clone_size: .
j_call: TRBJ2-1
d_call: .
v_call: TRBV4-1

cdr3_aa: CASTGLAAYNEQFF
cdr3_nt: TGCGCCAGCACAGGACTAGCGGCTTACAATGAGCAGTTCTTC
clone_size: .
j_call: TRBJ2-1
d_call: TRBD2
v_call: TRBV10-2

cdr3_aa: CSVETPNYGYTF
cdr3_nt: TGCAGCGTCGAGACCCCAAACTATGGCTACACCTTC
clone_size: .
j_call: TRBJ1-2
d_call: .
v_call: TRBV29-1

cdr3_aa: CASSIGNEQFF
cdr3_nt: TGTGCCAGCTCCATCGGAAATGAGCAGTTCTTC
clone_size: .
j_call: TRBJ2-1
d_call: .
v_call: TRBV27

cdr3_aa: CSVQQGTYEQYF
cdr3_nt: TGCAGCGTCCAGCAGGGTACCTACGAGCAGTACTTC
clone_size: .
j_call: TRBJ2-7
d_call: .
v_call: TRBV29-1

cdr3_aa: CASRGDADTQYF
cdr3_nt: TGTGCCAGCAGAGGAGACGCGGATACGCAGTATTTT
clone_size: few
j_call: TRBJ2-3
d_call: .
v_call: TRBV7-6

cdr3_aa: CASSLSGTLGNTIYF
cdr3_nt: TGTGCCAGCAGTTTATCCGGGACTCTTGGAAACACCATATATTTT
clone_size: .
j_call: TRBJ1-3
d_call: .
v_call: TRBV27

cdr3_aa: CASSPAGVHPEAFF
cdr3_nt: TGTGCCAGCAGCCCCGCCGGGGTCCACCCTGAAGCTTTCTTT
clone_size: .
j_call: TRBJ1-1
d_call: .
v_call: TRBV7-3

cdr3_aa: CASSLVGPSYNEQFF
cdr3_nt: TGTGCCAGCAGCTTAGTAGGGCCCTCCTACAATGAGCAGTTCTTC
clone_size: .
j_call: TRBJ2-1
d_call: .
v_call: TRBV7-2

cdr3_aa: CASSIEGASNTEAFF
cdr3_nt: TGTGCCAGTAGTATAGAGGGGGCTTCGAACACTGAAGCTTTCTTT
clone_size: .
j_call: TRBJ1-1
d_call: .
v_call: TRBV19

cdr3_aa: CAWSAYATYFHYTF
cdr3_nt: TGTGCCTGGAGTGCCTACGCTACCTATTTTCACTACACCTTC
clone_size: .
j_call: TRBJ1-2
d_call: .
v_call: TRBV30

cdr3_aa: CASSHPTRAGAYEQYF
cdr3_nt: TGCGCCAGCAGCCACCCTACTAGAGCGGGGGCATACGAGCAGTACTTC
clone_size: .
j_call: TRBJ2-7
d_call: TRBD2
v_call: TRBV4-1

cdr3_aa: CASSSSVGETQYF
cdr3_nt: TGCGCCAGCAGCTCTAGCGTGGGGGAGACCCAGTACTTC
clone_size: .
j_call: TRBJ2-5
d_call: .
v_call: TRBV5-1

cdr3_aa: CASSVGETYEQYF
cdr3_nt: TGTGCCAGCAGCGTCGGCGAGACGTACGAGCAGTACTTC
clone_size: medium-sized
j_call: TRBJ2-7
d_call: .
v_call: TRBV6-1

cdr3_aa: CASSIVGDNGNTEAFF
cdr3_nt: TGTGCCAGTAGTATAGTAGGGGATAATGGGAACACTGAAGCTTTCTTT
clone_size: .
j_call: TRBJ1-1
d_call: .
v_call: TRBV19

cdr3_aa: CASSQEGELVQYF
cdr3_nt: TGTGCCAGCAGCCAAGAGGGAGAGTTGGTGCAGTACTTC
clone_size: .
j_call: TRBJ2-7
d_call: .
v_call: TRBV14

cdr3_aa: CASSLLAGSTYNEQFF
cdr3_nt: TGTGCCAGCAGCTTACTAGCGGGAAGTACCTACAATGAGCAGTTCTTC
clone_size: .
j_call: TRBJ2-1
d_call: TRBD2
v_call: TRBV7-6

cdr3_aa: CASSHGNTIYF
cdr3_nt: TGTGCCAGCAGTCATGGAAACACCATATATTTT
clone_size: .
j_call: TRBJ1-3
d_call: .
v_call: TRBV27